This T cell receptor beta chain comes out of a study of shared clonotypes between healthy human individuals. The assay was immunoSEQ multiplex PCR, and TCRdb's table has in-frame clones only and misses some. The table includes roughly 1.4 million clones, 97% to 99% detected once. This CDR3 contains 19 residues. Germline V gene sequence: CDR1 SGHAT, CDR2 FQNNGV. The V segment lost 3 bases and the J segment 0 bases; nucleotides outside the gene matches: 9. V gene TRBV11-2 combines with J gene TRBJ2-2, with TRBD2 matching over 11 bases. Sequenced: naive CD4+ T cells sorted from blood. Subset reported: CD45RA+ positively selected. The receptor's source is a man in his thirties or forties in good health. In nucleotides, the CDR3 is TGTGCCAGCAGCTTCCCGTGGACTAGCGGGCGCTCGAACACCGGGGAGCTGTTTTTT. Amino acid sequence: CASSFPWTSGRSNTGELFF. Together with reference TRBV11-2 and TRBJ2-2, the CDR3 gives the full variable domain: EAGVAQSPRYKIIEKRQSVAFWCNPISGHATLYWYQQILGQGPKLLIQFQNNGVVDDSQLPKDRFSAERLKGVDSTLKIQPAKLEDSAVYLCASSFPWTSGRSNTGELFFGEGSRLTVL.